These 5 T cell receptor beta chains came from one sample sequenced in a study of cytomegalovirus exposure and HLA in healthy donors. Researchers ran the PCR with 60 Vbeta and 13 Jbeta primers. Data came from immunoSEQ multiplex PCR; TCRdb stores just in-frame clones and leaves some out. The data hold 160,000 or so clones, with around four fifths observed a single time. The sequencing sample was made of PBMCs. These receptors were taken from a woman aged 45 to 65 in good health and CMV-seronegative.

The chain carries TRBV30 and TRBJ2-1, with D uncertain. Trimming shortened V by 4 bases and J by 1 base, and 11 bases separated the two germline ends. This CDR3 has 14 amino acids. Germline V gives CDR1 GTSNPN, CDR2 SVGIG (reference sequence). The CDR3, as DNA: TGTGCCTGGACCCCTAGTTGGTCCTACAATGAGCAGTTCTTC. Amino acids: CAWTPSWSYNEQFF.

The chain joins TRBV6-4 to TRBJ2-3; 9 bases line up with TRBD2. The CDR3 is 14 amino acids. J was trimmed by 1 base and V by 4 bases; bases with no gene match: 0. Germline lookup yields CDR1 MRHNA and CDR2 SNTAGT. CDR3 sequence: CASSGLAGTDTQYF. In DNA, the CDR3 is TGTGCCAGCAGTGGACTAGCGGGCACAGATACGCAGTATTTT.

The gene calls are TRBV5-6 and TRBJ2-1, with D unresolved. The germline CDR1 and CDR2 sequences are SGHDT and YYEEEE. V gave up 7 bases and J gave up 0 bases, with 5 bases separating them. CDR3 length: 12 residues. The CDR3 sequence: CASVNSYNEQFF. CDR3 in DNA: TGTGCCAGCGTCAACTCCTACAATGAGCAGTTCTTC.

This chain joins TRBV30 and TRBJ1-5; 9 bases line up with TRBD1. The CDR3 has 15 amino acids. CDR1 GTSNPN and CDR2 SVGIG come from the germline V gene (reference sequence). Trimming removed 2 bases from V and 6 bases from J; junction bases left unmatched: 8. CDR3 residues: CAWSPPQGASQPQHF. DNA of the CDR3: TGTGCCTGGAGTCCACCACAGGGGGCATCTCAGCCCCAGCATTTT.

This clone was observed a handful of times. The chain couples TRBV7-2 to TRBJ2-3; tentative D call: TRBD2 (7 bases). The germline CDR1 and CDR2 sequences are SGHTA and FQGNSA. The CDR3 runs to 15 residues. V was cut by 6 bases and J by 2 bases, with 15 bases left in between. The CDR3 is CASRLGGALTDTQYF. The CDR3 nucleotides read TGTGCCAGCAGACTAGGGGGGGCCCTCACAGATACGCAGTATTTT.